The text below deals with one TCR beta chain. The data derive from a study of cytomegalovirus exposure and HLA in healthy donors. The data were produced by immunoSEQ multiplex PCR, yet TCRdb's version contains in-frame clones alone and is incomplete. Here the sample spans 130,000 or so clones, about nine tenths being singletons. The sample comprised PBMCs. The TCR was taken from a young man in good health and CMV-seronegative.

In nucleotides, the CDR3 is TGTGCCAGCAGCGTAGTCCCTACTAACTATGGCTACACCTTC. Protein sequence: CASSVVPTNYGYTF. This rearrangement joins TRBV9 to TRBJ1-2; D is undetermined. The CDR3 is made up of 14 amino acids. Trimming took 0 bases from V and 0 from J, leaving 6 bases between them. Germline-derived CDR1 and CDR2 are SGDLS and YYNGEE.